The sequence of this T cell receptor (beta chain) was determined in a study of T-cell reconstitution after alpha-beta-depleted transplantation in children. Study-wide points: Some patients' high day-60 TCRbeta diversity was traced to surviving recipient T cells and thymic progenitors. It was newly produced T cells that mostly accounted for T-cell counts and diversity one year after transplant. Two months or so post-transplant, alpha-beta T cells reportedly derived from several hundred expanded graft clones.

V was pared by 5 bases and J by 4 bases, with 9 bases between. The length of the CDR3 is 12 residues. CDR1 and CDR2 (germline): SGHRS, YFSETQ. This clonotype was picked up many times. Its antigen is unidentified. Using unique molecular identifiers, the investigators prepared the TCRbeta library. TCRdb processed the PCR reads anew with MiXCR; each CDR3 protein has one entry. The repertoire holds roughly 200,000 distinct CDR3 sequences, around 9.2% seen once, with roughly a third in the top ten. This material consisted of PBMCs, mostly from graft donor cells, taken 360 days after TCRalphabeta/CD19-depleted stem cell transplant. The genes are TRBV5-1 and TRBJ1-2; D call uncertain. The TCR sequence derives from a male patient between 2 and 9 years old who had a stem cell transplant for acute myeloid leukemia, so the T cells may come from the graft donor. In nucleotides, the CDR3 is TGCGCCAGCAGGGGCAGCCTCTATGGCTACACCTTC. Translating it yields CASRGSLYGYTF.